Listed here are 25 T cell receptor beta chains from one sample, sequenced in a study of shared clonotypes between healthy human individuals (dated by TCRdb to 2020 to 2022). The library was made by the immunoSEQ multiplex PCR assay. TCRdb carries this immuneACCESS record with in-frame sequences only. Its versions omit some clonotypes, under half of them owing to an unresolved V gene in the studies checked, with the rest unexplained. For this sample there are about 1.9 million clones; just under 95% appear just once. The biggest ten clones account for about 1.7% of the sample. For the CD8 naive samples, CD45RO-negative cells were positively selected for CCR7, yielding a CD45RA+CCR7+ population from which TemRA cells were excluded. Material for sequencing was naive CD8+ T cells from PBMCs. The sample's cell subset or site label is to be understood as: CD45RA+CCR7+. The receptors stem from a man aged 18 to 29 in good health. Some clones in this sample may be carry-over from other donors' samples.

V and J are TRBV27 and TRBJ1-4, with 7 bases lining up with TRBD1. Germline V gene sequence: CDR1 MNHEY, CDR2 SMNVEV (reference sequence). Trimming at V came to 2 bases and at J to 6 bases, leaving 12 bases not matched to a gene. The CDR3 is 17 amino acids. CDR3 sequence: CASSLLTPPGTDEKLFF. In nucleotides, the CDR3 is TGTGCCAGCAGTTTACTTACGCCCCCCGGGACAGATGAAAAACTGTTTTTT.

This clone has only one observation. This chain links TRBV9 with TRBJ2-3; 9 nucleotides agree with TRBD2. Germline V CDR1 and CDR2: SGDLS, YYNGEE. This CDR3 is 16 amino acids long. V lost 4 bases, J lost 4 bases, and 10 bases stayed unmatched. Written as DNA, the CDR3 is TGTGCCAGCAGCTTGATTGGGACTAGCTTCCCAGATACGCAGTATTTT. Protein sequence: CASSLIGTSFPDTQYF.

The genes are TRBV7-6 and TRBJ2-1; 10 bases line up with TRBD1. V shed 5 bases, J shed 4 bases, and the junction held 8 bases outside the gene matches. CDR3 length equals 16 residues. Germline V gene data show CDR1 as SGHVS and CDR2 as FNYEAQ. DNA for the CDR3: TGTGCCAGCAGCCCAGCGGGACAGGGGCTATACAATGAGCAGTTCTTC. Translated, it gives CASSPAGQGLYNEQFF.

The gene calls are TRBV7-6 and TRBJ2-3; 8 bases align to TRBD2. Losses at the gene ends were 4 bases for V and 6 bases for J; bases not matched to a gene: 18. Germline CDR1 is SGHVS and CDR2 is FNYEAQ. The CDR3 extends over 18 amino acids. The CDR3 here is CASSSTPDPGTRGDTQYF. CDR3 coding DNA: TGTGCCAGCAGCTCCACCCCGGACCCCGGGACTAGAGGGGATACGCAGTATTTT.

The chain is built from TRBV19 and TRBJ2-7; TRBD1 is a possible D gene (5 bases). The germline CDR1 and CDR2 sequences are LNHDA and SQIVND (reference sequence). The CDR3 totals 14 residues. V dropped 2 bases and J dropped 2 bases, with 10 bases sitting between them. The CDR3 here is CASSINGHPYEQYF. CDR3 coding DNA: TGTGCCAGTAGTATAAACGGACATCCCTACGAGCAGTACTTC.

This sequence joins TRBV7-7 and TRBJ1-1, with unresolved D. Germline CDR1 reads SSHAT; CDR2 reads FNYEAQ (reference sequence). This CDR3 region has 13 residues. V was cut by 5 bases and J by 3 bases, with 10 bases left in between. The CDR3: CASSPLLDTEAFF. The CDR3 DNA follows: TGTGCCAGCAGCCCACTGTTGGACACTGAAGCTTTCTTT. The full variable domain, its missing parts supplied by reference TRBV7-7 and TRBJ1-1, is GAGVSQSPRYKVTKRGQDVTLRCDPISSHATLYWYQQALGQGPEFLTYFNYEAQPDKSGLPSDRFSAERPEGSISTLTIQRTEQRDSAMYRCASSPLLDTEAFFGQGTRLTVV.

The chain carries TRBV27 and TRBJ1-1; no firm D call. Germline-derived CDR1 and CDR2 are MNHEY and SMNVEV (reference sequence). This CDR3 is built from 16 residues. Trimming shortened V by 2 bases and J by 2 bases, and 15 bases separated the two germline ends. The CDR3 is CASSLIFGPYNTEAFF. For the CDR3, the DNA is TGTGCCAGCAGTTTAATATTTGGGCCTTATAACACTGAAGCTTTCTTT.

The chain links TRBV5-5 to TRBJ2-1; no reliable D call. The ends were cut back, 4 bases at V and 0 bases at J, with 17 bases in the middle. This CDR3 is 17 amino acids long. Germline-derived CDR1 and CDR2 are SGHKS and YYEKEE (reference sequence). CDR3 protein: CASSLGERLSSYNEQFF. The CDR3 DNA sequence: TGTGCCAGCAGCCTAGGAGAACGCCTGAGCTCCTACAATGAGCAGTTCTTC.

As regards this clone: The same CDR3 is also encoded by other DNA sequences in this sample. This chain connects TRBV7-8 to TRBJ2-2; D not resolved. V was trimmed by 5 bases and J by 5 bases, leaving 3 bases between them. The CDR3 spans 11 residues. CDR1 is SGHVS, CDR2 FQNEAQ, per germline. As DNA, the CDR3 is TGTGCCAGCAGCCTTACCGGGGAGCTGTTTTTT. Residues: CASSLTGELFF.

This chain links TRBV9 with TRBJ2-7, with 12 bases aligning to TRBD2. The germline gives CDR1 SGDLS, CDR2 YYNGEE. V was pared by 0 bases and J by 2 bases, with 6 bases of the junction left unmatched. CDR3 size: 17 residues. CDR3 in DNA: TGTGCCAGCAGCGTAGCTGGGACTAGCGGGCTAGCCTACGAGCAGTACTTC. Its protein product is CASSVAGTSGLAYEQYF. The whole variable domain, remainder taken from reference TRBV9 and TRBJ2-7, is DSGVTQTPKHLITATGQRVTLRCSPRSGDLSVYWYQQSLDQGLQFLIQYYNGEERAKGNILERFSAQQFPDLHSELNLSSLELGDSALYFCASSVAGTSGLAYEQYFGPGTRLTVT.

A word on this clone: Other DNA sequences in the sample encode the same CDR3. This chain connects TRBV7-9 to TRBJ1-5, with D tentatively TRBD1 (5 bases). The V and J ends lost 6 bases and 0 bases respectively, with 9 bases between them. The CDR3 extends over 14 amino acids. From germline, CDR1 is SEHNR and CDR2 FQNEAQ (reference sequence). The CDR3 coding sequence is TGTGCCAGCAGTCCCGACAGTAGCAATCAGCCCCAGCATTTT. Residues: CASSPDSSNQPQHF.

As concerns this clone: Other DNA sequences in the sample encode the same CDR3. This chain joins TRBV28 and TRBJ2-1; 13 bases map to TRBD2. Germline V CDR1 and CDR2: MDHEN, SYDVKM. V trimming: 6 bases; J trimming: 5 bases; junction bases outside the gene matches: 7. CDR3 length equals 16 residues. The CDR3 coding sequence is TGTGCCAGCAGCCTAAGACTAGCGGGAGGAAACAATGAGCAGTTCTTC. This gives the protein CASSLRLAGGNNEQFF.

V is TRBV5-8 and J is TRBJ2-7; D is possibly TRBD2 (6 bases). The CDR3 is 13 residues long. Trimming left V 2 bases short and J 3 bases short, with 9 bases between. The germline CDR1 and CDR2 sequences are SGHTS and YDEGEE. CDR3 nucleotide sequence: TGTGCCAGCAGCTTCTCCGGGGGCTACGAGCAGTACTTC. It is translated as CASSFSGGYEQYF. The variable domain in full, with the rest retrieved from reference TRBV5-8 and TRBJ2-7, is EAGVTQSPTHLIKTRGQQATLRCSPISGHTSVYWYQQALGLGLQFLLWYDEGEERNRGNFPPRFSGRQFPNYSSELNVNALELEDSALYLCASSFSGGYEQYFGPGTRLTVT.

The rearrangement links TRBV29-1 to TRBJ1-1; the D is unclear. Trimming pared 5 bases from V and 1 base from J, leaving 8 bases between. Germline V gene lookup returns CDR1 SQVTM and CDR2 ANQGSEA. The CDR3 sequence is 12 residues long. This CDR3 is CSVHSGNTEAFF. The CDR3 nucleotides read TGCAGCGTTCACAGCGGGAACACTGAAGCTTTCTTT.

The rearrangement joins TRBV5-4 to TRBJ2-7, with TRBD2 matching 14 bases. The germline V gene encodes CDR1 SGHNT and CDR2 YYREEE (reference sequence). CDR3 length: 19 residues. Unmatched junction bases numbered 14, after V lost 1 base and J lost 5 bases. Here the CDR3 reads CASSLRPGTSGSVRDEQYF. CDR3 nucleotides: TGTGCCAGCAGCTTGCGCCCAGGGACTAGCGGGAGTGTAAGGGACGAGCAGTACTTC.

The rearrangement links TRBV6-5 to TRBJ2-7; a possible D gene is TRBD1 (6 bases). Deletions cut 2 bases from V and 6 bases from J, with 20 bases between. This CDR3 is 16 amino acids long. The germline V gene encodes CDR1 MNHEY and CDR2 SVGAGI. CDR3 bases: TGTGCCAGCAGTTACCTGGGGGCAGGGCCACTACGCGAGCAGTACTTC. Translated: CASSYLGAGPLREQYF.

DNA for the CDR3: TGTGCCATCAGTGAAAAGGGGATCACAGATACGCAGTATTTT. Translation: CAISEKGITDTQYF. This sequence joins TRBV10-3 and TRBJ2-3; tentatively, D is TRBD1 (5 bases). CDR1 is ENHRY and CDR2 is SYGVKD in the germline V gene. Trimming stripped 3 bases from V and 2 bases from J, with 9 bases between. The CDR3 runs to 14 residues.

The chain carries TRBV5-1 and TRBJ2-1; 10 bases align to TRBD1. Germline CDR1 is SGHRS and CDR2 is YFSETQ. The CDR3 length is 18 residues. V shed 4 bases, J shed 2 bases, and the junction held 12 bases outside the gene matches. CDR3 sequence (DNA): TGCGCCAGCAGCCATCGCGGGACAGGGGTTGCAACCTACAATGAGCAGTTCTTC. This gives the protein CASSHRGTGVATYNEQFF.

This chain joins TRBV7-9 and TRBJ2-5; 7 bases match TRBD2. The germline V gene has CDR1 SEHNR and CDR2 FQNEAQ (reference sequence). With V trimmed by 5 bases and J by 3 bases, 12 bases remained unmatched. This CDR3 has 16 residues. The CDR3 is CASSNPPREGKETQYF. As DNA, the CDR3 is TGTGCCAGCAGCAACCCCCCCAGGGAGGGGAAAGAGACCCAGTACTTC.

About this clone itself: Its ends do not fully match the called genes, so a read error is possible. The V gene is TRBV2, the J gene TRBJ1-1, with TRBD1 matching over 12 bases. The CDR3 covers 17 residues. Germline CDR1 is SNHLY and CDR2 is FYNNEI. This CDR3 reads CASSSSRDRGLNTEAFF. The CDR3 DNA reads TGTGCCAGCAGCTCCTCGAGGGACAGGGGGCTGAATACTGAAGCTTTCTTT.

The chain employs TRBV5-6 and TRBJ2-1; 12 bases are shared with TRBD2. The CDR3 contains 17 residues. With V trimmed by 6 bases and J by 4 bases, 11 bases remained unmatched. CDR1 SGHDT and CDR2 YYEEEE come from the germline V gene. The chain's CDR3 is CASNPLGTSGRYNEQFF. The CDR3 nucleotides are TGTGCCAGCAACCCCCTAGGCACTAGCGGGAGGTACAATGAGCAGTTCTTC.

The V call is TRBV19, the J call TRBJ2-1; 10 positions agree with TRBD2. Germline trimming cut 7 bases from V and 1 base from J; bases unmatched to any gene: 7. The CDR3 loop spans 16 amino acids. Germline CDR1 reads LNHDA; CDR2 reads SQIVND (reference sequence). The CDR3 coding sequence is TGTGCCAGTAAGCGGCTAGCGGGAGCGTCCTACAATGAGCAGTTCTTC. Translating gives CASKRLAGASYNEQFF.

A remark on this clone: The identical CDR3 is also encoded by other nucleotide sequences in the sample. This sequence joins TRBV7-9 and TRBJ2-7; weak D call: TRBD2 (5 bases). Germline CDR1 is SEHNR and CDR2 is FQNEAQ (reference sequence). There are 11 residues in the CDR3. V was shortened by 4 bases and J by 7 bases, with 8 bases between the two germline ends. CDR3 nucleotide sequence: TGTGCCAGCAGCTCTGAGGGTGAGCAGTACTTC. This translates into CASSSEGEQYF.

The chain links TRBV28 to TRBJ2-2, with unresolved D. The CDR3 covers 13 residues. V lost 3 bases, J lost 5 bases, and 7 bases lay in between. Per germline, CDR1 MDHEN and CDR2 SYDVKM. In DNA, the CDR3 is TGTGCCAGCAGTTTTACGGTTACCGGGGAGCTGTTTTTT. Its translation: CASSFTVTGELFF.

The V and J genes are TRBV2 and TRBJ2-1; 8 bases agree with TRBD1. The germline V gene encodes CDR1 SNHLY and CDR2 FYNNEI. The trim removed 0 bases at V and 10 bases at J, leaving 5 bases unmatched. The CDR3 is 14 residues long. This CDR3 reads CASSEAQGAAEQFF. DNA for the CDR3: TGTGCCAGCAGTGAAGCGCAGGGGGCGGCGGAGCAGTTCTTC.